One and the same sample provided the 8 T cell receptor beta chains below, sequenced in a study of human T cells and chemical hapten exposure. Each CDR3 protein gets one entry after TCRdb re-called the RACE reads with MiXCR. This sample has 250,000 or so distinct CDR3 sequences, with around 7% found just once. Time point meaning: pre-sensitization, week 0. Regarding treatment: therapeutic diphenylcyclopropenone sensitization with weekly scalp DPC. The sequencing here drew on whole blood, taken in connection with sensitization to the hapten diphenylcyclopropenone (DPC). The receptors here all came from a man aged 18-30 years with alopecia areata. Some clones in this sample may be carry-over from other donors' samples.

For this clonotype: A much larger clone is a single base away; this may be a read error. The V gene is TRBV2, the J gene TRBJ1-5; D is possibly TRBD1 (6 bases). Germline CDR1 reads SNHLY; CDR2 reads FYNNEI. The CDR3 contains 16 residues. The CDR3 DNA is TGTGCCAGCAGTGAAGACAGGGAAGATAGCAATCAGCTCCAGCATTTT. It translates to CASSEDREDSNQLQHF.

With respect to this clonotype: This clone may be a read error of a much larger clone one base away. This chain links TRBV28 with TRBJ2-5; D unclear. The CDR3 sequence is 14 residues long. V was cut by 4 bases and J by 7 bases, with 16 bases left in between. Per germline, CDR1 MDHEN and CDR2 SYDVKM. Here the CDR3 reads CASSWIEVAGTQYF. CDR3 sequence (DNA): TGTGCCAGCAGTTGGATCGAAGTAGCAGGGACCCAGTACTTC.

The V call is TRBV6-5, the J call TRBJ1-1; D unresolved. Looked up from germline, CDR1 is MNHEY and CDR2 is SVGAGI. The V gene lost 4 bases and the J gene lost 1 base, with 19 bases spanning the gap. The CDR3 sequence is 17 residues long. The CDR3 loop is CASSSPKRRVGNTEAFF. CDR3 bases: TGTGCCAGCAGTTCCCCCAAACGGCGGGTAGGGAACACTGAAGCTTTCTTT.

Note on this clonotype: The junction departs from germline at one end; a sequencing error may be responsible. The chain uses TRBV7-9 and TRBJ1-4; the match to TRBD1 covers 10 bases. CDR3 length: 16 residues. CDR1 is SEHNR and CDR2 is FQNEAQ in the germline V gene (reference sequence). The CDR3 protein is CPSRGRDRGANEKLFF. CDR3 sequence (DNA): TGTCCCAGCCGTGGCCGGGACAGGGGTGCTAATGAAAAACTGTTTTTT.

This clonotype was observed a handful of times. The genes are TRBV5-1 and TRBJ2-3; D might be TRBD1 (5 bases). V was cut by 0 bases and J by 6 bases, with 14 bases left in between. The V gene's germline CDR1 is SGHRS and CDR2 YFSETQ. The length of the CDR3 is 15 residues. The DNA of the CDR3 is TGCGCCAGCAGCTTGGAAAGCAGGGCCGCCGATACGCAGTATTTT. Translating it yields CASSLESRAADTQYF.

This clonotype showed up many times. V is TRBV4-1 and J is TRBJ2-7; D is perhaps TRBD1 or TRBD2 (5 bases each). The CDR3 is 17 residues long. Germline lookup yields CDR1 MGHRA and CDR2 YSYEKL. Trimming pared 0 bases from V and 3 bases from J, leaving 18 bases between. CDR3 in DNA: TGCGCCAGCAGCCAAGAGTGGGGACCCAAGAACCACTACGAGCAGTACTTC. Protein: CASSQEWGPKNHYEQYF.

This clonotype has more than one count but fewer than ten. The gene calls are TRBV4-3 and TRBJ1-4, with TRBD1 identical over 9 bases. Per germline, CDR1 LGHNA and CDR2 YSLEER. The CDR3 totals 15 residues. The V gene end was trimmed by 1 base and the J gene end by 8 bases; junction bases not matched to a gene: 5. The DNA of the CDR3 is TGCGCCAGCAGCCAAGGGACAGGGGTGAGGGAAAAACTGTTTTTT. Protein product: CASSQGTGVREKLFF.

This clonotype was observed many times. The chain joins TRBV7-2 to TRBJ1-5, with 7 nucleotides matching TRBD1. The germline V gene encodes CDR1 SGHTA and CDR2 FQGNSA. This CDR3 is 14 amino acids long. Trimming removed 3 bases from V and 6 bases from J; junction bases left unmatched: 5. The CDR3 nucleotides read TGTGCCAGCAGCTTTGAGACAGGGCTTCAGCCCCAGCATTTT. It is translated as CASSFETGLQPQHF.